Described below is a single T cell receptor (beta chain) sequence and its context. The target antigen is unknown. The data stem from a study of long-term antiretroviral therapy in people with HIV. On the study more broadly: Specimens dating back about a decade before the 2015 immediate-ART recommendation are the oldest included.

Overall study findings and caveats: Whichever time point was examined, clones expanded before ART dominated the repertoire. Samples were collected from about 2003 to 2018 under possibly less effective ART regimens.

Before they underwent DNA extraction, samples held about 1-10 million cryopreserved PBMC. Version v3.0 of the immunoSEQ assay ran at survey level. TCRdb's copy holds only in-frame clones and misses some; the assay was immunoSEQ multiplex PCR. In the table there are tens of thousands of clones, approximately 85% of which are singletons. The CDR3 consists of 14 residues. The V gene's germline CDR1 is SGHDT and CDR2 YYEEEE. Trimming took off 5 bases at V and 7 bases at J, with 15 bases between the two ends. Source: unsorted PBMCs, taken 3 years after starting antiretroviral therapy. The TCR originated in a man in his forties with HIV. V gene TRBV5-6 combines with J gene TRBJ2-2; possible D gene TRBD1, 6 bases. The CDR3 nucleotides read TGTGCCAGCAGGGACAGAGGTGTCGTCGGGGAGCTGTTTTTT. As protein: CASRDRGVVGELFF.